The source of this TCR beta chain is a study of T cell responses to AZD1222 COVID-19 vaccine. Study-level findings and limits: Targeting of unmutated variant regions was reportedly seen in nearly half of spike-specific TCRs. Most donors were white British and more were female, and clonal diversity was possibly underestimated. Spike-specific TCR breadth and depth rose after two AZD1222 doses. Distributed over spike, vaccine-associated CD4 TCRs predominated at 160-218 and 743-854.

Libraries were prepared by immunoSEQ multiplex PCR; TCRdb keeps only in-frame clonotypes and omits some of them. The repertoire holds roughly 150,000 clones, with roughly 92% as singletons. Comments on this clone: Its specificity is unknown.

This CDR3 region has 14 residues. Here the sequenced sample was peripheral blood, taken 28 days after the second AZD1222 dose. The receptor comes from an adult who received the AZD1222 COVID-19 vaccine. The chain combines TRBV21-1 with TRBJ2-1; TRBD2, the table's D call, lacks a check against the DNA. TRBV21-1 is described as a pseudogene. The CDR3 DNA follows: TGTGCCAGCAGGTCACTAGCGGGAGGGATTGAGCAGTTCTTC. Protein sequence: CASRSLAGGIEQFF.